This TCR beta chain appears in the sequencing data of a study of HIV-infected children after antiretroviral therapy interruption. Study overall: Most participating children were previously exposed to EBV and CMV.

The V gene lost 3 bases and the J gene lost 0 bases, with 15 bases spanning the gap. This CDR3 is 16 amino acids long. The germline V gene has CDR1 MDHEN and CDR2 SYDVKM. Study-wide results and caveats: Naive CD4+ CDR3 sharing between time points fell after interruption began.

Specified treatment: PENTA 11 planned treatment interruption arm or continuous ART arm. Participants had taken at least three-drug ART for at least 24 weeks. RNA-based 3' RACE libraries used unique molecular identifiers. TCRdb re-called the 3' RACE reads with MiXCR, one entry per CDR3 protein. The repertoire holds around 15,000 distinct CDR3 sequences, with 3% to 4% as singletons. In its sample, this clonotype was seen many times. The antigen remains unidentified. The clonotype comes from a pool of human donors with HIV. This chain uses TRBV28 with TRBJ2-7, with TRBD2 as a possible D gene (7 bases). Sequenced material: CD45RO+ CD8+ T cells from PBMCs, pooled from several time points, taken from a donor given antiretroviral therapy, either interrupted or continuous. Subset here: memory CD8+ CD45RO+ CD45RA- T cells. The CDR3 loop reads CASSLAGRGGSYEQYF. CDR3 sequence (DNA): TGTGCCAGCAGTTTGGCAGGAAGGGGGGGCTCCTACGAGCAGTACTTC. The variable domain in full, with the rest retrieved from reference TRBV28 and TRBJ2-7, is DVKVTQSSRYLVKRTGEKVFLECVQDMDHENMFWYRQDPGLGLRLIYFSYDVKMKEKGDIPEGYSVSREKKERFSLILESASTNQTSMYLCASSLAGRGGSYEQYFGPGTRLTVT.